The clone carrying this TCR beta chain was observed a handful of times. As to time point: pre-sensitization, week 0. Documented treatment: therapeutic diphenylcyclopropenone sensitization with weekly scalp DPC. V dropped 0 bases and J dropped 10 bases, with 13 bases sitting between them. CDR1 and CDR2 from the germline V gene are MDHEN and SYDVKM. The CDR3 length is 14 residues. The data derive from a study of human T cells and chemical hapten exposure. TCRdb independently ran MiXCR on the RACE reads; one entry per CDR3 protein. This sample has 150,000 to 200,000 distinct CDR3 sequences, with about 31% found just once.

This chain links TRBV28 with TRBJ2-1; D is unclear. The source is a woman between 25 and 40 years old with alopecia areata. Some clones in this sample may be carry-over from other donors' samples. This specimen consisted of whole blood, obtained in connection with sensitization to the hapten diphenylcyclopropenone (DPC). CDR3 nucleotide sequence: TGTGCCAGCAGTTTATGGGGCGGCCCCGGGGAGCAGTTCTTC. Its translation is CASSLWGGPGEQFF.